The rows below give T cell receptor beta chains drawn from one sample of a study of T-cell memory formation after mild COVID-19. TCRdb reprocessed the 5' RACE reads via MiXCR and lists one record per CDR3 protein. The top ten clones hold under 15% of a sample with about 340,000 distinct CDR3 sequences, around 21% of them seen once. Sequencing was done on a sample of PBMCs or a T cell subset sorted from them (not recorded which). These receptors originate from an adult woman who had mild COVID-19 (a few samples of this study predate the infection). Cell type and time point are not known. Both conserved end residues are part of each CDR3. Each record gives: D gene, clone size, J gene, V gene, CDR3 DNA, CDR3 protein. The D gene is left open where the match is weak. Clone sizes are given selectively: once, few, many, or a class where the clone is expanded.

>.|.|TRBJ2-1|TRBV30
TGTGCCTGGAGTGCCATGGATAATGAGCAGTTCTTC
CAWSAMDNEQFF
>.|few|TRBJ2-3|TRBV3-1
TGTGCCAGCAACTTGGGGACCACAGATACGCAGTATTTT
CASNLGTTDTQYF
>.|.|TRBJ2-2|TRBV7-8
TGTGCCAGCAGCCCTAGAGGGGGACTTAGTGGCACCGGGGAGCTGTTTTTT
CASSPRGGLSGTGELFF
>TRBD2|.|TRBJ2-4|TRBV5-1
TGCGCCAGCAGCTTGTCCCTAGCGGGGGCCAAAAACATTCAGTACTTC
CASSLSLAGAKNIQYF
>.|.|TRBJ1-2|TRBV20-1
TGCAGTGTCAGGAGAGGGGCTAACTATGGCTACACCTTC
CSVRRGANYGYTF
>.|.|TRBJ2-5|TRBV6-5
TGTGCCAGCAGATTTTCAGGGTCTCCCGGGGGGACCCAGTACTTC
CASRFSGSPGGTQYF
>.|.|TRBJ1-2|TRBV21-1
TGTGCCAGCAGCAAAATTGCTAGCAGGGAAGGCAACTATGGCTACACCTTC
CASSKIASREGNYGYTF
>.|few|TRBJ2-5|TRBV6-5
TGTGCCAGCAGTTACGGACCCGCAGCAGGGACCCAGTACTTC
CASSYGPAAGTQYF
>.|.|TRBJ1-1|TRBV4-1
TGCGCCAGCAGCGCGTTAGGGCTAGAAGCTTTCTTT
CASSALGLEAFF
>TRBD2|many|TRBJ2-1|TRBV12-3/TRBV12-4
TGTGCCAGCAGTATAGCGGGGGGGTACAATGAGCAGTTCTTC
CASSIAGGYNEQFF
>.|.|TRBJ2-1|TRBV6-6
TGTGCCAGCAGTCACTTTGGAGAGCAGTTCTTC
CASSHFGEQFF
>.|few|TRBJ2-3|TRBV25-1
TGTGCCAGCAGTGATGGTGGCACAGATACGCAGTATTTT
CASSDGGTDTQYF
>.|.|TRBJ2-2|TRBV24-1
TGTGCCACCAGTGATAGGGGCCGCAACACCGGGGAGCTGTTTTTT
CATSDRGRNTGELFF
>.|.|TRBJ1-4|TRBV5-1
TGCGCCAGCAGCTTTACATCCCAGGCTGGACTGTTTTTT
CASSFTSQAGLFF
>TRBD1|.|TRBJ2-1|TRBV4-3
TGCGCCAGCAGCCAAGACTCCGGGACAGGGACCAACAATGAGCAGTTCTTC
CASSQDSGTGTNNEQFF
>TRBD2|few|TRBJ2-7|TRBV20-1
TGCAGTGCTAGAGGCCAGCGGGGACGCACCTACGAGCAGTACTTC
CSARGQRGRTYEQYF
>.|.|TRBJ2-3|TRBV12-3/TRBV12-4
TGTGCCACACAAGAAAAGATTCGCACAGATACGCAGTATTTT
CATQEKIRTDTQYF
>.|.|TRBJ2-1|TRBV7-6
TGTGCCAGCAGCTCAGAAGCTTTCGAGCAGTTCTTC
CASSSEAFEQFF
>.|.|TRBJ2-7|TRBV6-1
TGTGCCAGCAGTGAAGCGCAGGGGATTATATACGAGCAGTACTTC
CASSEAQGIIYEQYF
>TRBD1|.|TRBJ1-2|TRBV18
TGTGCCAGCTCACGCGTAGGACAGGGCCCTACTAACTATGGCTACACCTTC
CASSRVGQGPTNYGYTF
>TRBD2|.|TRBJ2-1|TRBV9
TGTGCCAGCAGCGTAGGTCCTAGCGGTAATGAGCAGTTCTTC
CASSVGPSGNEQFF
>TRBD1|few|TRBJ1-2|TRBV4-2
TGTGCCAGCAGCCAGACAGGGACGAACTATGGCTACACCTTC
CASSQTGTNYGYTF
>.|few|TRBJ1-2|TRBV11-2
TGTGCCAGCAGCTTAGATCTCGGACGGACTAACTATGGCTACACCTTC
CASSLDLGRTNYGYTF
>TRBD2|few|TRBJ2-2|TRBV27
TGTGCCAGCAGGAATAGCGGGAAGACCGGGGAGCTGTTTTTT
CASRNSGKTGELFF
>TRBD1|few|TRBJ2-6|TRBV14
TGTGCCAGCAGCCAGACAGGGTCCTACGGGGCCAACGTCCTGACTTTC
CASSQTGSYGANVLTF
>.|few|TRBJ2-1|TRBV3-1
TGTGCCAGCAGACCGACGGGGGTCTACAATGAGCAGTTCTTC
CASRPTGVYNEQFF
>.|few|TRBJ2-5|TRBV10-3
TGTGCCACCATAGACAACCAAGAGACCCAGTACTTC
CATIDNQETQYF
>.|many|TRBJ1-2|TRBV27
TGTGCCAGCAGTTTATCGCTCCCAATTAACTATGGCTACACCTTC
CASSLSLPINYGYTF
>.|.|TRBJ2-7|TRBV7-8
TGTGCCAGCACCTCTCGGGCAGGGACCTCCTACGAGCAGTACTTC
CASTSRAGTSYEQYF
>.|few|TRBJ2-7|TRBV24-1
TGTGCCACCTCGAATTCCTACGAGCAGTACTTC
CATSNSYEQYF
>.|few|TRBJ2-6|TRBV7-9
TGTGCCAGCAGCCAAACAGGACCTTCTGGGGCCAACGTCCTGACTTTC
CASSQTGPSGANVLTF
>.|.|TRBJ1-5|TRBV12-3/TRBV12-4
TGTGCCAGTGCCCAGAGTAGCAATCAGCCCCAGCATTTT
CASAQSSNQPQHF
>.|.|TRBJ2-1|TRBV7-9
TGTGCCAGCAGCTTAGCGCAGGGATTTTACAATGAGCAGTTCTTC
CASSLAQGFYNEQFF
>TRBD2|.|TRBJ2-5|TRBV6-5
TGTGCCAGCAGTTACAAGGCTAGCGGGCGGGAGACCCAGTACTTC
CASSYKASGRETQYF
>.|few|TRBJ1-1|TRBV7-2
TGTGCCAGCAGCTTAGGGGTACAGATGAACACTGAAGCTTTCTTT
CASSLGVQMNTEAFF
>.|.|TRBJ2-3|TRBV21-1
TGTGCCAGCAGCCTGACAGGTGGCCTATCTAGCACAGATACGCAGTATTTT
CASSLTGGLSSTDTQYF
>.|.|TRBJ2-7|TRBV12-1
TGTGCCAGCAGCTGCCTAGGGGGCCGACCCTACGAGCAGTACTTC
CASSCLGGRPYEQYF
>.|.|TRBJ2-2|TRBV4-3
TGCGCCAGCAGCCAAGATAGTACCTATTCCGGGGAGCTGTTTTTT
CASSQDSTYSGELFF
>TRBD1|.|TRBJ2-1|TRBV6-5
TGTGCCAGCAGCTACGGACAGGGCCGGGAGCAGTTCTTC
CASSYGQGREQFF
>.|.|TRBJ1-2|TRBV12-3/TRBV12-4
TGTGCCAGTAACGACAGGCCCTATGGCTACACCTTC
CASNDRPYGYTF
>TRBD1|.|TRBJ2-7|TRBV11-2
TGTGCCAGCAGCCGAACGCAGCACAGGGGCACCTACGAGCAGTACTTC
CASSRTQHRGTYEQYF
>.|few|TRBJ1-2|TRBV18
TGTGCCAGCTCACCGGAGGCGGACTCCTATGGCTACACCTTC
CASSPEADSYGYTF
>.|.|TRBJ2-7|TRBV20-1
TGCAGTGCTAGAAGGCAGGCCTACGAGCAGTACTTC
CSARRQAYEQYF
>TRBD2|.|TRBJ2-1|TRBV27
TGTGCCAGCAGTTTCCCGGGACTAGCGATGTCTGAGCAGTTCTTC
CASSFPGLAMSEQFF
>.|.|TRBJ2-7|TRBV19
TGTGCCAGTAGTATCTCTCGGGACGACGAGCAGTACTTC
CASSISRDDEQYF
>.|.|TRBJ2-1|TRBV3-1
TGTGCCAGCAGCCCTGACACCCTGGAAGAGCAGTTCTTC
CASSPDTLEEQFF
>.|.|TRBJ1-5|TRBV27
TGTGCCAGCAGTTCCCAGACAGGTCTTAGCAATCAGCCCCAGCATTTT
CASSSQTGLSNQPQHF
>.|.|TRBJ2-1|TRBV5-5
TGTGCCAGCAGCTTCGGACTACTGACCCGGGACAACTCCTACAATGAGCAGTTCTTC
CASSFGLLTRDNSYNEQFF
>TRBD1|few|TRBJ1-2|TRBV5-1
TGCGCCAGCAGAATACGAGGGGACAGCGGCTCAAACTATGGCTACACCTTC
CASRIRGDSGSNYGYTF
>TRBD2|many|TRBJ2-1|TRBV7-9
TGTGCCAGCAGCTCTTCTAGCGGGAGGGTTTACAATGAGCAGTTCTTC
CASSSSSGRVYNEQFF
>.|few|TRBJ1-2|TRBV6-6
TGTGCCAGCAGTACCCAATCGGGGGGAGCCTATGGCTACACCTTC
CASSTQSGGAYGYTF
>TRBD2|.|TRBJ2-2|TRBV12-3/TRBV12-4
TGTGCCAGCAGTTTTATCGGGGGGGCAGTCGGGGAGCTGTTTTTT
CASSFIGGAVGELFF
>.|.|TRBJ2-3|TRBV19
TGTGCCAGTAGTCAAGGACGGGGCACAGATACGCAGTATTTT
CASSQGRGTDTQYF
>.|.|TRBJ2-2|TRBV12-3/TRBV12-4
TGTGCCAGCAGTTTAGGACCTCAGGTCGGGGAGCTGTTTTTT
CASSLGPQVGELFF
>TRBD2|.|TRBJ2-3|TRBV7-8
TGTGCCAGCAGCTTAGTCACTAGCGGGAGCACAGATACGCAGTATTTT
CASSLVTSGSTDTQYF
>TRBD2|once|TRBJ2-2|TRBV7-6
TGTGCCAGCAGTTCTAGCGGGAGTCACGGGGAGCTGTTTTTT
CASSSSGSHGELFF
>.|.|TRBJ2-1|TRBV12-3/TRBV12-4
TGTGCCAGCGGTCCCTTTTTCTATGAGCAGTTCTTC
CASGPFFYEQFF
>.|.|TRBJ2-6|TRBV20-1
TGCAGTGCTAGAGTTTCGTCTGGGGCCAACGTCCTGACTTTC
CSARVSSGANVLTF
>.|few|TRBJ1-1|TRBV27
TGTGCCAGCAGATCTACAGGGCCTGGGACTGAAGCTTTCTTT
CASRSTGPGTEAFF